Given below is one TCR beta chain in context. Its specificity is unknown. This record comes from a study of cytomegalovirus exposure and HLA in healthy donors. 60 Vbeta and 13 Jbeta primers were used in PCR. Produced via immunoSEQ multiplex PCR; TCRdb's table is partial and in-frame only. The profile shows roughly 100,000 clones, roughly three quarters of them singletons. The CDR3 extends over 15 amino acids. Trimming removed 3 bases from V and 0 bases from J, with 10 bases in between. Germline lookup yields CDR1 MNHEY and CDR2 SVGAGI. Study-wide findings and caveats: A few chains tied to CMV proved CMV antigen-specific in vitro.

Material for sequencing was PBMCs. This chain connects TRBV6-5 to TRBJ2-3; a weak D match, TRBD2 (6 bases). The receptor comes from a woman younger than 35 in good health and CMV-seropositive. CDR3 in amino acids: CASSYAGSSTDTQYF. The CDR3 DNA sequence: TGTGCCAGCAGTTATGCCGGGAGTAGCACAGATACGCAGTATTTT.